This record covers a single TCR beta chain. This entry is derived from a study of T cell changes during pregnancy in multiple sclerosis. This CDR3 is built from 15 residues. Germline loops: CDR1 SGHKS, CDR2 YYEKEE (reference sequence). The V and J ends lost 2 bases and 2 bases respectively, with 13 bases between them. Sequencing was performed with immunoSEQ multiplex PCR; in TCRdb, only in-frame clones are kept and a portion is missing. Of tens of thousands of clones listed, 80% to 95% are singletons. This receptor was taken from a female donor in good health, enrolled as a control in a pregnancy study. The rearrangement links TRBV5-5 to TRBJ2-5, with D maybe TRBD1 (6 bases). The sequencing here drew on peripheral blood, taken in the first trimester of pregnancy. The CDR3 here is CASSFSGTPQETQYF. The CDR3 DNA reads as TGTGCCAGCAGCTTTTCCGGGACACCTCAAGAGACCCAGTACTTC.